Presented here are 28 T cell receptor beta chains from one specimen sequenced in a study of T cell responses to AZD1222 COVID-19 vaccine. Clones were sequenced by immunoSEQ multiplex PCR, and TCRdb holds only the in-frame ones, with some missing. The data hold around 92,000 clones, with around 84% observed a single time. Material: peripheral blood, obtained on day 0 of AZD1222 vaccination. The receptor set was obtained from an adult in good health.

The rearrangement joins TRBV2 to TRBJ2-2; D call uncertain. This CDR3 is built from 15 residues. V was trimmed by 5 bases and J by 5 bases, leaving 15 bases between them. Germline lookup yields CDR1 SNHLY and CDR2 FYNNEI. CDR3: CASSWADTGTGELFF. The CDR3 region has the DNA TGTGCCAGCAGTTGGGCCGATACCGGGACCGGGGAGCTGTTTTTT.

This clone occurred many times. The V and J genes are TRBV27 and TRBJ1-1, with D possibly matching TRBD1 (6 bases). Trimming took off 6 bases at V and 1 base at J, with 9 bases between the two ends. The V gene's germline CDR1 is MNHEY and CDR2 SMNVEV (reference sequence). This CDR3 is 13 amino acids long. CDR3 amino acids: CASSWGANTEAFF. CDR3 sequence (DNA): TGTGCCAGCAGCTGGGGGGCGAACACTGAAGCTTTCTTT.

This chain joins TRBV4-1 and TRBJ2-7; 7 nucleotides line up with TRBD1. There are 16 residues in the CDR3. Germline V gene data show CDR1 as MGHRA and CDR2 as YSYEKL. Germline trimming cut 1 base from V and 3 bases from J; bases unmatched to any gene: 9. The CDR3 loop reads CASSQVSGQGVYEQYF. Written as DNA, the CDR3 is TGCGCCAGCAGCCAAGTGTCGGGGCAGGGGGTCTACGAGCAGTACTTC.

The gene calls are TRBV5-6 and TRBJ1-1; 7 bases line up with TRBD1. The CDR3 has 15 residues. Trimming took 3 bases from V and 5 from J; bases not matched to a gene: 10. CDR1 and CDR2 from the germline V gene are SGHDT and YYEEEE. The CDR3 loop is CASSSTGRVRTEAFF. As DNA, the CDR3 is TGTGCCAGCAGCTCGACAGGGCGGGTAAGGACTGAAGCTTTCTTT.

This rearrangement joins TRBV10-2 to TRBJ1-1; D is unclear. The V end lost 5 bases, the J end lost 0 bases, and 4 bases lay between the germline ends. CDR3 length: 12 residues. Germline V lookup: CDR1 WSHSY, CDR2 SAAADI. This chain's CDR3 is CASSQVNTEAFF. The CDR3 region has the DNA TGCGCCAGCAGTCAGGTGAACACTGAAGCTTTCTTT.

Here the CDR3 DNA reads TGTGCCAGCAGAGAAAGCGGGAAACAGCAGTTCTTC. It translates to CASRESGKQQFF. The V call is TRBV28, the J call TRBJ2-1; TRBD2 aligns across 7 bases. This CDR3 spans 12 amino acids. Trimming took 6 bases from V and 11 from J; bases not matched to a gene: 7. Germline V gene lookup returns CDR1 MDHEN and CDR2 SYDVKM.

V and J are TRBV19 and TRBJ2-5; TRBD2 agrees at 7 bases. Germline V gene sequence: CDR1 LNHDA, CDR2 SQIVND (reference sequence). The CDR3 length is 16 residues. V was clipped by 5 bases and J by 4 bases; unmatched bases: 13. The CDR3 loop is CASSALRAGVGETQYF. CDR3 nucleotide sequence: TGTGCCAGTAGTGCCCTGAGGGCGGGAGTGGGAGAGACCCAGTACTTC.

This sequence joins TRBV30 and TRBJ1-1; maybe TRBD1 (5 bases). Germline assignment: CDR1 GTSNPN and CDR2 SVGIG (reference sequence). The CDR3 covers 14 residues. V gave up 0 bases and J gave up 0 bases, with 8 bases separating them. CDR3 region: CAWSVPGMNTEAFF. CDR3 coding DNA: TGTGCCTGGAGTGTACCAGGGATGAACACTGAAGCTTTCTTT.

The chain joins TRBV7-3 to TRBJ2-2, with D possibly TRBD2 on 5 matching bases. Germline CDR1 reads SGHTA; CDR2 reads FQGTGA. V dropped 6 bases and J dropped 3 bases, with 5 bases sitting between them. The CDR3 totals 12 residues. CDR3 residues: CASRRDTGELFF. Written as DNA, the CDR3 is TGTGCCAGCAGGAGGGACACCGGGGAGCTGTTTTTT.

This clone appeared once. This sequence joins TRBV7-9 and TRBJ1-6; D is unclear. V shed 3 bases and J shed 7 bases, with 7 bases lying between them. Germline CDR1 and CDR2: SEHNR and FQNEAQ (reference sequence). The CDR3 totals 13 residues. Written as DNA, the CDR3 is TGTGCCAGCAGCTTTCCGGGGAATTCACCCCTCCACTTT. This codes for CASSFPGNSPLHF.

V usage is TRBV4-1 and J usage is TRBJ2-5; 14 bases map to TRBD2. Germline lookup yields CDR1 MGHRA and CDR2 YSYEKL. The CDR3 extends over 16 amino acids. V dropped 4 bases and J dropped 9; count of bases not matched to a gene: 10. The CDR3 DNA reads as TGCGCCAGCAGCCTTGGACTAGCGGGAGGTAGGGGGGCCCAGTACTTC. It yields the protein CASSLGLAGGRGAQYF.

The chain uses TRBV6-5 and TRBJ2-3, with D possibly TRBD2 on 6 matching bases. Germline V gene sequence: CDR1 MNHEY, CDR2 SVGAGI. CDR3 size: 11 residues. V lost 9 bases, J lost 6 bases, and 10 bases lay in between. CDR3 bases: TGTGCCAGTAGACTAGTGGATACGCAGTATTTT. Its translation: CASRLVDTQYF.

This chain connects TRBV30 to TRBJ2-4; TRBD1 agrees at 7 bases. Per germline, CDR1 GTSNPN and CDR2 SVGIG (reference sequence). V gave up 1 base and J gave up 1 base; unmatched junction bases: 4. This CDR3 is 15 amino acids long. The CDR3 region has the DNA TGTGCCTGGAGTGCTAGGGGGCTGGCCAAAAACATTCAGTACTTC. As protein: CAWSARGLAKNIQYF.

The chain has TRBV19 and TRBJ2-5; TRBD2 agrees at 9 bases. The J segment lost 4 bases and the V segment lost 6 bases, leaving 3 bases of the junction unmatched. CDR3 size: 13 residues. Germline CDR1 is LNHDA and CDR2 is SQIVND (reference sequence). CDR3: CASRREGRETQYF. In DNA, the CDR3 is TGTGCCAGTAGGCGGGAGGGCCGAGAGACCCAGTACTTC. The complete variable domain, with remaining parts taken from reference TRBV19 and TRBJ2-5, reads DGGITQSPKYLFRKEGQNVTLSCEQNLNHDAMYWYRQDPGQGLRLIYYSQIVNDFQKGDIAEGYSVSREKKESFPLTVTSAQKNPTAFYLCASRREGRETQYFGPGTRLLVL.

The genes are TRBV6-2 or TRBV6-3 and TRBJ2-1; D is perhaps TRBD1 or TRBD2 (5 bases each). The CDR3 totals 15 residues. Germline V lookup: CDR1 MNHEY, CDR2 SVGEGT. Trimming pared 6 bases from V and 5 bases from J, leaving 17 bases between. CDR3 DNA sequence: TGTGCCAGCAGCCGACCCTCGGGGCGAAACAATGAGCAGTTCTTC. Amino acid sequence: CASSRPSGRNNEQFF.

Only one count was recorded for this clone. The rearrangement uses TRBV19 and TRBJ1-5, with 7 bases that match TRBD1. The CDR3 runs 15 residues. V shed 3 bases, J shed 7 bases, and the junction held 9 bases outside the gene matches. CDR1 and CDR2 from the germline V gene are LNHDA and SQIVND (reference sequence). This CDR3 is CASSILGGEGQPQHF. The DNA for the CDR3 is TGTGCCAGTAGTATTCTAGGGGGCGAAGGACAGCCCCAGCATTTT. The complete variable domain, with remaining parts taken from reference TRBV19 and TRBJ1-5, reads DGGITQSPKYLFRKEGQNVTLSCEQNLNHDAMYWYRQDPGQGLRLIYYSQIVNDFQKGDIAEGYSVSREKKESFPLTVTSAQKNPTAFYLCASSILGGEGQPQHFGDGTRLSIL.

The chain links TRBV7-2 to TRBJ2-2, with 9 positions matching TRBD2. V shed 3 bases, J shed 7 bases, and the junction held 12 bases outside the gene matches. Germline CDR1 is SGHTA and CDR2 is FQGNSA. The CDR3 totals 17 residues. CDR3 bases: TGTGCCAGCAGCTTCCCTAGCGGGGACACATTCAACGGGGAGCTGTTTTTT. This gives the protein CASSFPSGDTFNGELFF.

This chain links TRBV4-2 with TRBJ2-7; possibly TRBD2 for D (6 bases). The CDR3 has 16 residues. Trimming removed 0 bases from V and 0 bases from J, with 12 bases in between. Germline values: CDR1 LGHNA, CDR2 YNFKEQ. The CDR3 sequence: CASSQDSGGISYEQYF. In nucleotides, the CDR3 is TGTGCCAGCAGCCAAGATAGCGGCGGGATCTCCTACGAGCAGTACTTC.

J is TRBJ2-4 and V is TRBV3-1 (or the pseudogene TRBV3-2); TRBD1 might be the D (5 bases). The CDR3 has 14 amino acids. The V gene's germline CDR1 is LGHDT and CDR2 YNNKEL (reference sequence). V lost 1 base to trimming and J lost 11 bases, with 15 bases between them. The CDR3 loop is CASSQVRWQGVQYF. Here the CDR3 DNA reads TGTGCCAGCAGCCAAGTACGGTGGCAGGGTGTTCAGTACTTC.

This chain joins TRBV2 and TRBJ2-1, with D maybe TRBD1 (7 bases). V dropped 6 bases and J dropped 4 bases, with 13 bases sitting between them. This CDR3 is 14 amino acids long. In germline, CDR1 is SNHLY, CDR2 FYNNEI. The CDR3 is CASRMTGRYNEQFF. CDR3 in DNA: TGTGCCAGCAGGATGACAGGGAGGTACAATGAGCAGTTCTTC. The full variable domain, its missing parts supplied by reference TRBV2 and TRBJ2-1, is EPEVTQTPSHQVTQMGQEVILRCVPISNHLYFYWYRQILGQKVEFLVSFYNNEISEKSEIFDDQFSVERPDGSNFTLKIRSTKLEDSAMYFCASRMTGRYNEQFFGPGTRLTVL.

The chain joins TRBV5-4 to TRBJ2-2, with 9 bases lining up with TRBD1. The CDR3 consists of 17 residues. V lost 4 bases, J lost 7 bases, and 14 bases stayed unmatched. Germline V gene data show CDR1 as SGHNT and CDR2 as YYREEE (reference sequence). The DNA of the CDR3 is TGTGCCAGCAGCCCTCCACCCGGGACAGGGACGTACGGGGAGCTGTTTTTT. The encoded protein is CASSPPPGTGTYGELFF.

The chain employs TRBV7-2 and TRBJ1-1; D is undetermined. V lost 1 base to trimming and J lost 6 bases, with 15 bases between them. CDR3 length equals 15 residues. The germline V gene encodes CDR1 SGHTA and CDR2 FQGNSA. The CDR3 DNA reads as TGTGCCAGCAGCTTAGAATCATCCGGGGTGGCTGAAGCTTTCTTT. Its translation: CASSLESSGVAEAFF. Complete variable domain (other parts from reference TRBV7-2 and TRBJ1-1): GAGVSQSPSNKVTEKGKDVELRCDPISGHTALYWYRQSLGQGLEFLIYFQGNSAPDKSGLPSDRFSAERTGGSVSTLTIQRTQQEDSAVYLCASSLESSGVAEAFFGQGTRLTVV.

The J gene is TRBJ2-2, the V gene TRBV11-3, with 15 bases matching TRBD2. Germline trimming cut 5 bases from V and 0 bases from J; bases unmatched to any gene: 4. The germline V gene has CDR1 SGHNT and CDR2 YENEEA. This CDR3 contains 18 residues. CDR3: CASSPGTSGGSNTGELFF. The DNA of the CDR3 is TGTGCCAGCAGCCCCGGGACTAGCGGGGGGTCGAACACCGGGGAGCTGTTTTTT.

The chain is built from TRBV4-2 and TRBJ1-3; 10 bases match TRBD1. The CDR3 totals 14 residues. Germline V gene lookup returns CDR1 LGHNA and CDR2 YNFKEQ. CDR3 region: CAAGTGESGNTIYF. The CDR3 nucleotides are TGTGCAGCCGGGACAGGGGAGAGTGGAAACACCATATATTTT.

The chain is built from TRBV6-5 and TRBJ2-3; D gene uncertain. This CDR3 has 11 amino acids. CDR1 MNHEY and CDR2 SVGAGI come from the germline V gene. V lost 7 bases and J 3 bases, leaving 5 bases between the germline ends. The CDR3 sequence: CASTRTDTQYF. CDR3 in DNA: TGTGCCAGCACCCGGACAGATACGCAGTATTTT.

The CDR3 spells CASSRTGGRRDPQHF. For the CDR3, the DNA is TGTGCCAGCAGCCGGACAGGGGGCCGGCGGGACCCCCAGCATTTT. The genes are TRBV11-2 and TRBJ1-5; 11 positions agree with TRBD1. CDR1 is SGHAT and CDR2 is FQNNGV in the germline V gene. The trim removed 5 bases at V and 10 bases at J, leaving 10 bases unmatched. The CDR3 is made up of 15 amino acids.

The V gene is TRBV19, the J gene TRBJ2-7; 10 bases line up with TRBD1. The CDR3 spans 14 residues. Germline values: CDR1 LNHDA, CDR2 SQIVND (reference sequence). Trimming at V came to 5 bases and at J to 7 bases, leaving 8 bases not matched to a gene. For the CDR3, the DNA is TGTGCCAGTAGTCCGAGACAGGGGGCGGGGGAGCAGTACTTC. Translated, it gives CASSPRQGAGEQYF.

The gene calls are TRBV6-1 and TRBJ1-6; 8 bases fit TRBD1. The trim removed 5 bases at V and 7 bases at J, leaving 4 bases unmatched. The CDR3 sequence is 14 residues long. The germline gives CDR1 MNHNS, CDR2 SASEGT. The CDR3 loop reads CASSSTGANSPLHF. CDR3 sequence (DNA): TGTGCCAGCAGTTCGACAGGGGCGAATTCACCCCTCCACTTT.